This T cell receptor beta chain was sequenced for a study of blood T cell repertoires in COVID-19 (dated by TCRdb to the early 2020s). Context from the whole study: The collaborator samples originated in the United States, Italy and Spain and spanned the acute and convalescent phases of COVID-19. Subjects who had been exposed to COVID-19, were actively infected with it, or had recovered from it provided the deeply sampled blood TCRbeta repertoires that made up the dataset. Samples came from the ongoing ImmuneRACE study (first 160 participants) plus 1,254 subjects from 6 global collaborators. The material from the prospective study consisted of cDNA or gDNA derived from T cells, B-cell-depleted T cells, or PBMCs. Sample metadata almost always included a de-identified subject ID, COVID-19 status, age in years and sex. Where HLA class I and class II types were available, the types were taken from metadata supplied by the sample provider, not from assay-based typing. The repertoires were released in a freely available public database intended as a resource for research on the immune response to SARS-CoV-2. What the research found in general, with its limitations: The amount of clinical and demographic metadata varied by source and participant and was provided uncurated.

The immunoSEQ Assay, a bias-controlled multiplex PCR, was used to amplify TCRbeta CDR3 regions from genomic DNA. As for how the authors treated the data: Within the assay, amplification of reference gene primers was used to estimate how many nucleated cells each sample contained. To quantify the absolute abundance of each unique TCRbeta CDR3 rearrangement, sequence reads were collapsed and filtered. For each sample, productive Simpson clonality was calculated as the square root of Simpson's diversity index over productive rearrangements. Sourced from immuneACCESS, this table was stored by TCRdb with only in-frame sequences that have V and J called. A share of the clones is absent; for the studies checked, an unresolved V gene accounts for under half, and the remainder has no known explanation. The DNA gave D and trimming, while V, J and clone size come from that table. In all, the sample holds fewer than 300,000 clones, and 70% to 75% of those were seen once. 3% to 3.5% of the sample lies in the top ten.

Collaborating institutions collected whole blood in K2EDTA tubes following their own protocols. Collaborator samples were shipped for TCRbeta analysis as frozen whole blood, isolated PBMCs, or DNA extracted from either sample type. The CDR3, from cysteine to phenylalanine, totals 14 residues. Only CDR3 DNA remains: 42 bases, in frame from the first base. The germline V gene gives CDR1 as SGHTA and CDR2 as FQGNSA. A distance of 8 bases separates the germline ends of V and J, which lose 1 base and 5 bases respectively. A note on this clone: Its antigen is unknown. Qualities for individual bases were not recorded, and no much larger clone is one base off.

The source is a woman aged 80 or over with acute or convalescent COVID-19. The rearranged segments are TRBV7-2 and TRBJ2-2; a tentative D call is TRBD2 (6 bases match). Sequences were obtained from peripheral blood. The DNA sequence is given as TGTGCCAGCAGCTTAGGGGACTTAACCGGGGAGCTGTTTTTT. Its translation is CASSLGDLTGELFF.